The present entry profiles one TCR beta chain with its context. The data originate from a study of blood T cells in healthy people across ages. Through a sample-barcoded 5' primer and a J-beta primer mix, a second PCR was run for roughly 7 to 11 cycles. TCRdb used MiXCR to reprocess the 5' RACE reads, holding one entry per CDR3 protein. Found here are hundreds of thousands of distinct CDR3 sequences, more than 40% of them singletons; the top ten hold about 21%. Germline CDR1 and CDR2: MNHNS and SASEGT. There are 14 residues in the CDR3. The chain employs TRBV6-1 and TRBJ2-5; 8 nucleotides agree with TRBD1. The DNA end is more similar to TRBJ2-7, so the J call may be wrong. The source of this sequence is a man aged 55-75 years in good health. The sample taken for sequencing was blood. The CDR3 region has the DNA TGTGCCAGCAGTGAGGGCCAGGGGGCTTGCGAGCAGTACTTC. Residues: CASSEGQGACEQYF.